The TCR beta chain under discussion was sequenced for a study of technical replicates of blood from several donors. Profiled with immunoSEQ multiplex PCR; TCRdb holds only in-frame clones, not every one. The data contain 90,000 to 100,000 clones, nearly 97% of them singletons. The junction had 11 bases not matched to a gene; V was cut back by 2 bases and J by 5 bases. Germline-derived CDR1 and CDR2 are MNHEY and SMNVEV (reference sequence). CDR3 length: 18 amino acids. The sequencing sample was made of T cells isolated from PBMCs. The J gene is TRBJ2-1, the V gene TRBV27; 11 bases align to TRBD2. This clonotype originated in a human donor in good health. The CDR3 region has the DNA TGTGCCAGCAGTTTAGGGACTAGCGGTTTTTATCCTGACAATGAGCAGTTCTTC. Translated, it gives CASSLGTSGFYPDNEQFF.